This T cell receptor beta chain was sequenced during a study of blood T cells in healthy people across ages. This CDR3 has 14 amino acids. The V end lost 4 bases, the J end lost 2 bases, and 12 bases lay between the germline ends. The V gene's germline CDR1 is DFQATT and CDR2 SNEGSKA (reference sequence). With a J-beta primer mix and a sample-barcoded 5' primer, a second PCR ran about 6 to 11 cycles. TCRdb redid the calling of the 5' RACE reads with MiXCR, one entry per CDR3 protein. Found here are 780,000 or so distinct CDR3 sequences, around three fifths of them singletons; the top ten hold about a quarter. This clonotype was seen more than once but under ten times.

The rearrangement links TRBV20-1 to TRBJ2-1; D possibly corresponds to TRBD2 (6 bases). The sample comprised blood. This sequence was found in a man aged 35 to 55 in good health. The CDR3 nucleotides read TGCAGTGCTACCGTTGGGACTCCCTACAATGAGCAGTTCTTC. Translation gives CSATVGTPYNEQFF.